A single sample is the source of the 10 T cell receptor beta chains below, sequenced in a study of blood T cells in healthy people across ages. Together with a sample-barcoded 5' primer, a J-beta primer mix was included in a second PCR lasting about 7 to 11 cycles. TCRdb called the 5' RACE reads again in MiXCR, with one record for every CDR3 protein. The data contain 1.8 million or so distinct CDR3 sequences, approximately 40% of them singletons. Sequenced material: blood. Receptor source: a human donor in good health.

This clonotype was recorded many times. V gene TRBV24-1 combines with J gene TRBJ2-5; D is perhaps TRBD2 (5 bases). Trimming left V 9 bases short and J 5 bases short, with 12 bases between. The V gene's germline CDR1 is KGHDR and CDR2 SFDVKD. The CDR3 has 12 amino acids. CDR3 nucleotides: TGTGCCACCCGAGGGTCAGGTGAGACCCAGTACTTC. It is translated as CATRGSGETQYF.

This chain uses TRBV29-1 with TRBJ1-2; perhaps TRBD1 as D (5 bases). CDR1 SQVTM and CDR2 ANQGSEA come from the germline V gene. The CDR3 covers 14 residues. V was clipped by 3 bases and J by 0 bases, with 11 bases between them. CDR3 amino acids: CSVDRDGTNYGYTF. CDR3 bases: TGCAGCGTTGACCGGGACGGCACTAACTATGGCTACACCTTC.

The chain recombines TRBV9 with TRBJ2-2; 9 bases fit TRBD1. There are 16 residues in the CDR3. Per the germline V gene, CDR1 is SGDLS and CDR2 is YYNGEE. The J segment lost 5 bases and the V segment lost 3 bases, leaving 8 bases of the junction unmatched. CDR3 in amino acids: CASSEQTGGVTGELFF. The CDR3 DNA follows: TGTGCCAGCAGCGAACAGACAGGGGGAGTTACCGGGGAGCTGTTTTTT.

The CDR3 sequence is CASSIGTSRIEQFF. The CDR3 DNA sequence: TGTGCCAGCAGCATCGGGACTTCAAGAATTGAGCAGTTCTTC. This chain uses TRBV7-2 with TRBJ2-1; maybe TRBD2 (6 bases). This CDR3 spans 14 amino acids. V gave up 5 bases and J gave up 9 bases, with 17 bases separating them. CDR1 and CDR2 from the germline V gene are SGHTA and FQGNSA.

This clonotype was detected only a few times. J is TRBJ1-4 and V is TRBV5-1; TRBD1 might be the D (6 bases). This CDR3 has 15 amino acids. Germline CDR1 is SGHRS and CDR2 is YFSETQ. Trimming took 0 bases from V and 7 from J, leaving 13 bases between them. The CDR3 loop reads CASSLESGAGEKLFF. CDR3 sequence (DNA): TGCGCCAGCAGCTTGGAGTCGGGGGCGGGTGAAAAACTGTTTTTT. The full variable domain, rest sourced from reference TRBV5-1 and TRBJ1-4, is KAGVTQTPRYLIKTRGQQVTLSCSPISGHRSVSWYQQTPGQGLQFLFEYFSETQRNKGNFPGRFSGRQFSNSRSEMNVSTLELGDSALYLCASSLESGAGEKLFFGSGTQLSVL.

This clonotype was observed once. This sequence may be a read error, since a much larger clone differs from it by one base. The CDR3 reads CASSFLSSPGTGKGDYTF. Here the CDR3 DNA reads TGTGCCAGCAGCTTTTTAAGTTCACCCGGGACAGGGAAAGGGGACTACACCTTC. The chain carries TRBV7-2 and TRBJ1-2, with 9 bases aligning to TRBD1. The CDR3 has 18 amino acids. In germline, CDR1 is SGHTA, CDR2 FQGNSA. Losses at the gene ends were 3 bases for V and 10 bases for J; bases not matched to a gene: 21.

In regard to this clonotype: A read error is possible here, since a much larger clone lies one base away. V usage is TRBV10-3 and J usage is TRBJ2-7, with D perhaps matching TRBD1 (6 bases). Matching the DNA end better, TRBJ2-5 makes the J call doubtful. Germline CDR1 and CDR2: ENHRY and SYGVKD. The CDR3 spans 14 residues. Here the CDR3 DNA reads TGTGCCATCAGTGGTTTCGAGACAGGCGAGACCCAGTACTTC. Translated: CAISGFETGETQYF.

The chain employs TRBV3-1 and TRBJ2-7; 11 nucleotides agree with TRBD1. CDR3 length: 15 amino acids. The germline CDR1 and CDR2 sequences are LGHDT and YNNKEL (reference sequence). With 3 bases clipped from V and 2 bases from J, the junction kept 3 bases outside the gene matches. CDR3 protein: CASSQGQGGTYEQYF. The CDR3 DNA reads as TGTGCCAGCAGCCAGGGACAGGGGGGAACCTACGAGCAGTACTTC.

The CDR3 protein is CASSLNPGENTEAFF. For the CDR3, the DNA is TGCGCCAGCAGCCTAAACCCCGGAGAGAACACTGAAGCTTTCTTT. J is TRBJ1-1 and V is TRBV4-3; D call uncertain. V lost 4 bases, J lost 1 base, and 13 bases lay in between. Germline V lookup: CDR1 LGHNA, CDR2 YSLEER. This CDR3 is built from 15 residues.

This clonotype was observed a single time. V usage is TRBV7-2 and J usage is TRBJ2-3, with TRBD2 identical over 7 bases. J lost 2 bases, V lost 1 base, and 9 bases had no gene match. The CDR3 is 17 residues long. Germline loops: CDR1 SGHTA, CDR2 FQGNSA. CDR3 sequence: CASSLGGAGTNTDTQYF. CDR3 nucleotide sequence: TGTGCCAGCAGCTTAGGAGGGGCGGGGACTAACACAGATACGCAGTATTTT.